This record looks at one T cell receptor (beta chain) sequence and its context. These data are taken from a study of blood T cell repertoires in COVID-19. Study as a whole: Sample material is recorded as cDNA or gDNA derived from T cells, B-cell-depleted T cells, or PBMCs.

Authors' analysis steps: Nucleated cell number was recorded as an estimate derived from reference gene primer amplification. Profiled with immunoSEQ multiplex PCR; TCRdb holds only in-frame clones, not every one. The D gene and trimming were derived from the DNA, and the V and J assignments and clone size from that table. The sample records over 150,000 clones, approximately 83% being singletons. The ends were cut back, 3 bases at V and 4 bases at J, with 13 bases in the middle. Germline assignment: CDR1 MDHEN and CDR2 SYDVKM. The CDR3 spans 15 residues. J is TRBJ1-3 and V is TRBV28; tentative D call: TRBD1 (5 bases). Sequencing input: peripheral blood. This receptor was taken from a woman aged 60-75 years with acute or convalescent COVID-19. The CDR3 loop is CASSFETGSGNTIYF. The CDR3 region has the DNA TGTGCCAGCAGTTTTGAAACAGGTTCCGGAAACACCATATATTTT.